This T cell receptor (beta chain) was obtained from a study of cytomegalovirus exposure and HLA in healthy donors. Study results and limitations: Cytomegalovirus status, reportedly, was diagnosed with high specificity and sensitivity by the classifier.

Details on this clone: Antigen unknown.

Method: immunoSEQ multiplex PCR; TCRdb's copy keeps in-frame clones and lacks some. The table lists about 160,000 clones, roughly 91% of them singletons, with over 4% in the top ten. This CDR3 contains 20 residues. The ends lost 1 base at V and 0 bases at J; junction bases unmatched: 14. CDR1 and CDR2 (germline): MNHNS, SASEGT. This receptor was identified in a young man in good health and CMV-seropositive. The J gene is TRBJ2-3, the V gene TRBV6-1, with 9 positions matching TRBD2. The sample was PBMCs. CDR3 amino acids: CASSEVWASGVGASTDTQYF. CDR3 in DNA: TGTGCCAGCAGTGAAGTGTGGGCTAGCGGGGTGGGGGCGAGCACAGATACGCAGTATTTT.